This T cell receptor (beta chain) emerged from a study of T cells in Graves' hyperthyroidism and ophthalmopathy. The study defined stable Graves' hyperthyroidism as no ophthalmopathy progression within 18 months. Clinical symptoms, serum thyroxine and TRAb, thyroid ultrasound and orbital computed tomography were used for the diagnoses. This clonotype was seen many times. The CDR3 regions of TCR beta were amplified from RNA transcripts. Researchers ran a first-round RT-PCR on the TCR CDR3 using the HTBI primer set. TCRdb processed the multiplex PCR reads anew with MiXCR; each CDR3 protein has one entry. The sample holds hundreds of thousands of distinct CDR3 sequences, 15% to 18% seen once. The sequenced material came from blood. This receptor was identified in a woman aged 18-29 years with Graves' hyperthyroidism.

The CDR3 loop reads CASSLEIRSLAGEQQYF. The CDR3 DNA reads as TGTGCCAGCAGCTTAGAAATTAGGTCGCTAGCGGGAGAACAGCAGTACTTC. The chain couples TRBV11-2 to TRBJ2-7; 10 positions agree with TRBD2. The germline V gene has CDR1 SGHAT and CDR2 FQNNGV. This CDR3 region has 17 residues. Germline trimming cut 0 bases from V and 8 bases from J; bases unmatched to any gene: 13.